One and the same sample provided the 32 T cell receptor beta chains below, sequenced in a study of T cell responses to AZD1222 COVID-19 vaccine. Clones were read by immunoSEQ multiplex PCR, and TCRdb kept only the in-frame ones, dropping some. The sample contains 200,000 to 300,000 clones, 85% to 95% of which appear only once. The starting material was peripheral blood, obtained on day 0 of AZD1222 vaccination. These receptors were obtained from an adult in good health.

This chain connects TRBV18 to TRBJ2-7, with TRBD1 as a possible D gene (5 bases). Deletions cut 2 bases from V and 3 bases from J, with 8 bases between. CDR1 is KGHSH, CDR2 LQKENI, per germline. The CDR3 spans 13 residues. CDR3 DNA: TGTGCCAGCTCACCAGTACAGGACTACGAGCAGTACTTC. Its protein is CASSPVQDYEQYF. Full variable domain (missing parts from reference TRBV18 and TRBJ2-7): NAGVMQNPRHLVRRRGQEARLRCSPMKGHSHVYWYRQLPEEGLKFMVYLQKENIIDESGMPKERFSAEFPKEGPSILRIQQVVRGDSAAYFCASSPVQDYEQYFGPGTRLTVT.

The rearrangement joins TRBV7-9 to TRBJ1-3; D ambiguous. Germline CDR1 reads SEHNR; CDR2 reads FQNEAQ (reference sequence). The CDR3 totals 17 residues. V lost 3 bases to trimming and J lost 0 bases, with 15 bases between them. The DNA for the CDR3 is TGTGCCAGCAGCTTTCATAGGGTAGGACGCTCTGGAAACACCATATATTTT. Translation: CASSFHRVGRSGNTIYF.

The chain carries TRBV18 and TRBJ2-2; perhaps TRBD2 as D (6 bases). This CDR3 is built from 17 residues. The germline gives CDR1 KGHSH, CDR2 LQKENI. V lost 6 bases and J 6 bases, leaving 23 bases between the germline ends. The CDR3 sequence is CASSLYSGTQGAGELFF. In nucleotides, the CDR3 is TGTGCCAGCTCGCTTTATTCCGGGACTCAAGGAGCCGGGGAGCTGTTTTTT.

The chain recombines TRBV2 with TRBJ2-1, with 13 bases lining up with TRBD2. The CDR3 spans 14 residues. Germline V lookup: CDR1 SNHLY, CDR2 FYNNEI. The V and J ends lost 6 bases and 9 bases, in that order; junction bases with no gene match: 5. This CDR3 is CASRGLAGMSEQFF. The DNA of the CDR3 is TGTGCCAGCAGGGGACTAGCGGGAATGAGTGAGCAGTTCTTC. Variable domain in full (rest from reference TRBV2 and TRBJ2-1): EPEVTQTPSHQVTQMGQEVILRCVPISNHLYFYWYRQILGQKVEFLVSFYNNEISEKSEIFDDQFSVERPDGSNFTLKIRSTKLEDSAMYFCASRGLAGMSEQFFGPGTRLTVL.

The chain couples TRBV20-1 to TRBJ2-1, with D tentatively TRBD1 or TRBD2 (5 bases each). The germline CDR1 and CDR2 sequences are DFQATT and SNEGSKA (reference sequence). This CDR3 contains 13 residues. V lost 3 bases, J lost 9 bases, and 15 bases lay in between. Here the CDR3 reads CSASGLWGGEQFF. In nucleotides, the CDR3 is TGCAGTGCTAGTGGACTTTGGGGCGGTGAGCAGTTCTTC.

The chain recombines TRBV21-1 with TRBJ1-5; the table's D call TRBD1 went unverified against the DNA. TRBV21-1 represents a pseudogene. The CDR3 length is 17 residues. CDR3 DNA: TGTGCCAGCAGCAAAGAGGGGGACGGATATAGCAATCAGCCCCAGCATTTT. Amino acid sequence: CASSKEGDGYSNQPQHF.

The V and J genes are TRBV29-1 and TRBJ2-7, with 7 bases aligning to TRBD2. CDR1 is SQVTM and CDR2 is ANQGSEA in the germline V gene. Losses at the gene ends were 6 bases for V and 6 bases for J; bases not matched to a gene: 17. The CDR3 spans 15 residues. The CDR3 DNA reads TGCAGCGTCCATCTCGACGGGACTATCCCCTCCGAGCAGTACTTC. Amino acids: CSVHLDGTIPSEQYF.

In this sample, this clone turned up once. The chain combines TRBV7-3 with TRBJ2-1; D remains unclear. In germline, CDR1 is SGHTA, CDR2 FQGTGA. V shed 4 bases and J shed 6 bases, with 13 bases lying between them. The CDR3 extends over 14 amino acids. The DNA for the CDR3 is TGTGCCAGCAGCTCCAGAAAGACCGGCAATGAGCAGTTCTTC. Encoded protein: CASSSRKTGNEQFF.

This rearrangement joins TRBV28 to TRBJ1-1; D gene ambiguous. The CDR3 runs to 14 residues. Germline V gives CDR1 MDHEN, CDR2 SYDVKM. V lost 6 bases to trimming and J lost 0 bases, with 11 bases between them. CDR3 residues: CASRRVRVNTEAFF. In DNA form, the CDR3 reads TGTGCCAGCAGACGCGTAAGGGTGAACACTGAAGCTTTCTTT.

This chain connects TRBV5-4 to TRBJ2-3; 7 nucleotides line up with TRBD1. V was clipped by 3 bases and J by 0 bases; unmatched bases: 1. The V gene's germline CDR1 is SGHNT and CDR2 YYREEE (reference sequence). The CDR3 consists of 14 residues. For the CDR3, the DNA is TGTGCCAGCAGCTCCAGGGGGAGCACAGATACGCAGTATTTT. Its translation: CASSSRGSTDTQYF. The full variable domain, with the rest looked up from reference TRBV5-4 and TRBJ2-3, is ETGVTQSPTHLIKTRGQQVTLRCSSQSGHNTVSWYQQALGQGPQFIFQYYREEENGRGNFPPRFSGLQFPNYSSELNVNALELDDSALYLCASSSRGSTDTQYFGPGTRLTVL.

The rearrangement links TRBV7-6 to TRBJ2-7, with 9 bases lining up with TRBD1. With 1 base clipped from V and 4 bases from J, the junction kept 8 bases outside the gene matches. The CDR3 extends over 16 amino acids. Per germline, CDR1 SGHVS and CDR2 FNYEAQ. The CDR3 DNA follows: TGTGCCAGCAGCTTAGGCGGGACAGGGCAGGGGTACGAGCAGTACTTC. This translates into CASSLGGTGQGYEQYF.

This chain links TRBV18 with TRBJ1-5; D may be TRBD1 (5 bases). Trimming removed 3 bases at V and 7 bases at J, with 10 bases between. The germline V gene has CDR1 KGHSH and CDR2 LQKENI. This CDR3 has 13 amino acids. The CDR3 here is CASSPAGGQPQHF. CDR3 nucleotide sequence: TGTGCCAGCTCACCGGCGGGGGGACAGCCCCAGCATTTT. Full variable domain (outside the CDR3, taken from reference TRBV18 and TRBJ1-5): NAGVMQNPRHLVRRRGQEARLRCSPMKGHSHVYWYRQLPEEGLKFMVYLQKENIIDESGMPKERFSAEFPKEGPSILRIQQVVRGDSAAYFCASSPAGGQPQHFGDGTRLSIL.

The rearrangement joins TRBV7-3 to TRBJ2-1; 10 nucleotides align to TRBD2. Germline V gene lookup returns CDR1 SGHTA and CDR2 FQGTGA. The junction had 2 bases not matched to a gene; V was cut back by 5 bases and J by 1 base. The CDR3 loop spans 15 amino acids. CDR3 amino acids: CASSRTSGSYNEQFF. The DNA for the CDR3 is TGTGCCAGCAGCCGGACTAGCGGTTCCTACAATGAGCAGTTCTTC.

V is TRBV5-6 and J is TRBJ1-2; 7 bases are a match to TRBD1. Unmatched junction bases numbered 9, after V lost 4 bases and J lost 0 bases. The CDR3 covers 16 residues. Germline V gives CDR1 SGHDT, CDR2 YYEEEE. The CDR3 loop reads CASSRRGGPTNYGYTF. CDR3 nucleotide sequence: TGTGCCAGCAGCCGGAGAGGGGGCCCGACTAACTATGGCTACACCTTC.

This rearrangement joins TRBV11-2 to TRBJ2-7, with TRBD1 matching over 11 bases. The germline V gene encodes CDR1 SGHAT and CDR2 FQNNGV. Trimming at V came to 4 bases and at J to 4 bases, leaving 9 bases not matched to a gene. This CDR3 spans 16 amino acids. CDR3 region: CASSSDPGTGGYEQYF. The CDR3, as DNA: TGTGCCAGCAGCTCAGACCCCGGGACAGGGGGATACGAGCAGTACTTC.

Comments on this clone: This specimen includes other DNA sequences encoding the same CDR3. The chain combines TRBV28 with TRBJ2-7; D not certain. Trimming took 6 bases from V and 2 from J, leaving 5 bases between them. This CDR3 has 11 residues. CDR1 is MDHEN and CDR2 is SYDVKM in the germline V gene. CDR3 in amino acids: CASSRTYEQYF. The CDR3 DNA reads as TGTGCCAGCAGCAGGACCTACGAGCAGTACTTC.

CDR3 in amino acids: CASAKVGSGANVLTF. CDR3 bases: TGTGCCAGCGCCAAGGTAGGGTCTGGGGCCAACGTCCTGACTTTC. The chain joins TRBV9 to TRBJ2-6; D unresolved. Germline-derived CDR1 and CDR2 are SGDLS and YYNGEE. This CDR3 comprises 15 residues. V lost 7 bases, J lost 1 base, and 12 bases lay in between.

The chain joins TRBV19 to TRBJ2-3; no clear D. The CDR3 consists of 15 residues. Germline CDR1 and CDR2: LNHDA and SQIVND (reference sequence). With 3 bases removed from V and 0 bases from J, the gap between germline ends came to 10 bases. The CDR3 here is CASSIGPQSTDTQYF. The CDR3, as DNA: TGTGCCAGTAGTATCGGACCACAGAGCACAGATACGCAGTATTTT.

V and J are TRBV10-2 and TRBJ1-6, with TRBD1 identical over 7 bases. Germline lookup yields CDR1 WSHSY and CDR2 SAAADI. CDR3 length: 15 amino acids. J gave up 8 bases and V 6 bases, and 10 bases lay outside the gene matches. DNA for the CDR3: TGCGCCAGCAGCCGAGACAGGGTCATTTATTCACCCCTCCACTTT. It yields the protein CASSRDRVIYSPLHF.

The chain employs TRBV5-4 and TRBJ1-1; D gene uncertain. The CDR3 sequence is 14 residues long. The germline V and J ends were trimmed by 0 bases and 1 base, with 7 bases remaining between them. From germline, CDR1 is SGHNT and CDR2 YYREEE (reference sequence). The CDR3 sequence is CASSLEPGNTEAFF. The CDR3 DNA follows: TGTGCCAGCAGCTTGGAGCCGGGGAACACTGAAGCTTTCTTT.

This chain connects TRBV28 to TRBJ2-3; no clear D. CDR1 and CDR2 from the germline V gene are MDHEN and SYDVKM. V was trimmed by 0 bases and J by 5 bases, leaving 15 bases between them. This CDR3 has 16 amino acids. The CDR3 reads CASSLWERASGDTQYF. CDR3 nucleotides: TGTGCCAGCAGTTTATGGGAGCGCGCCTCTGGAGATACGCAGTATTTT. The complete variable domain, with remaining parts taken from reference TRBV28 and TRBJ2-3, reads DVKVTQSSRYLVKRTGEKVFLECVQDMDHENMFWYRQDPGLGLRLIYFSYDVKMKEKGDIPEGYSVSREKKERFSLILESASTNQTSMYLCASSLWERASGDTQYFGPGTRLTVL.

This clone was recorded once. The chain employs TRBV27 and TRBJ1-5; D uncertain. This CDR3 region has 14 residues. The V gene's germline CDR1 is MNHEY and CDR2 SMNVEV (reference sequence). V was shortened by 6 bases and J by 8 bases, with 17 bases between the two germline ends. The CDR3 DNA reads TGTGCCAGCAGGCCCCTACAGAGCTCGGAGCCCCAGCATTTT. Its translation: CASRPLQSSEPQHF.

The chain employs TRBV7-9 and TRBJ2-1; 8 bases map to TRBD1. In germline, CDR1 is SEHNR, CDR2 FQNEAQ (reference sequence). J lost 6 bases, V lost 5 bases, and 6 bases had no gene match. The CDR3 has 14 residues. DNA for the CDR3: TGTGCCAGCAGCCTATGGACAGGGCCCAATGAGCAGTTCTTC. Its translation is CASSLWTGPNEQFF.

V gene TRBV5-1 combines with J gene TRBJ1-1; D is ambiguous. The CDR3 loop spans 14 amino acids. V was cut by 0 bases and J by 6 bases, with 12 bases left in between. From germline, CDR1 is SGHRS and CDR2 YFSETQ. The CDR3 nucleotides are TGCGCCAGCAGCTTGGTACAGAAGGATGCTGAAGCTTTCTTT. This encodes CASSLVQKDAEAFF.

This chain's CDR3 is CASSKALSGSYNSPLHF. The CDR3 DNA follows: TGTGCCAGCAGCAAAGCGCTTTCGGGCTCCTATAATTCACCCCTCCACTTT. V gene TRBV21-1 combines with J gene TRBJ1-6. TRBV21-1 is marked as a pseudogene. The CDR3 extends over 17 amino acids.

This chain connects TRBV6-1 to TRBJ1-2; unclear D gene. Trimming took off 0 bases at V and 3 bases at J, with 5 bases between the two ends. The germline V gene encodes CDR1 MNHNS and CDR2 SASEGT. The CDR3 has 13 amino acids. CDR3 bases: TGTGCCAGCAGTGAAGCGTACTACTATGGCTACACCTTC. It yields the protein CASSEAYYYGYTF.

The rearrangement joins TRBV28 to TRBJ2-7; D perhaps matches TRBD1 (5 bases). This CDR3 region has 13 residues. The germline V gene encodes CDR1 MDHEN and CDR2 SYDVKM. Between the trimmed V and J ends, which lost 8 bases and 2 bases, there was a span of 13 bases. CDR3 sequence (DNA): TGTGCCAGCCGGTGGCAGGGAACCTACGAGCAGTACTTC. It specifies CASRWQGTYEQYF.

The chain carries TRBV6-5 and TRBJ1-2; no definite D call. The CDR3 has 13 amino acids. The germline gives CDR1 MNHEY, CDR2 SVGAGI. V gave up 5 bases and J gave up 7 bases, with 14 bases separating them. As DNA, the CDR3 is TGTGCCAGCAGTCCCGGGGAGATAGGTGGCTACACCTTC. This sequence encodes CASSPGEIGGYTF.

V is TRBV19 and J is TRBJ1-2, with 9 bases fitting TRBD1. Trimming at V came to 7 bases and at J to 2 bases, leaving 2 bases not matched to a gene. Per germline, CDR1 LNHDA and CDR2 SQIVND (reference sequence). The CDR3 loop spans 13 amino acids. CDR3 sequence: CASNDRGNYGYTF. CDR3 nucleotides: TGTGCCAGTAACGACAGGGGGAACTATGGCTACACCTTC. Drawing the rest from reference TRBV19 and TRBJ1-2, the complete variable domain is DGGITQSPKYLFRKEGQNVTLSCEQNLNHDAMYWYRQDPGQGLRLIYYSQIVNDFQKGDIAEGYSVSREKKESFPLTVTSAQKNPTAFYLCASNDRGNYGYTFGSGTRLTVV.

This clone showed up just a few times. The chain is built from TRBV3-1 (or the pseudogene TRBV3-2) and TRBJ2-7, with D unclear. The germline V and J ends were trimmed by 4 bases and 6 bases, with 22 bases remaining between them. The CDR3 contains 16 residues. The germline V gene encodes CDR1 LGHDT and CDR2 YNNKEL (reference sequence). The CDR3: CASSPPPAAPDVEQYF. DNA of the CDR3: TGTGCCAGCAGCCCCCCCCCGGCCGCTCCTGATGTCGAGCAGTACTTC.

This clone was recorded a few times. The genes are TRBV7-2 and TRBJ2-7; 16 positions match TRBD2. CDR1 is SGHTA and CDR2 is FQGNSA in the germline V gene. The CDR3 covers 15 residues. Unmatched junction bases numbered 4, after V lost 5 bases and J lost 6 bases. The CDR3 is CASSAGLAGGAEQYF. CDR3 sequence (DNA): TGTGCCAGCAGCGCGGGACTAGCGGGAGGGGCCGAGCAGTACTTC.

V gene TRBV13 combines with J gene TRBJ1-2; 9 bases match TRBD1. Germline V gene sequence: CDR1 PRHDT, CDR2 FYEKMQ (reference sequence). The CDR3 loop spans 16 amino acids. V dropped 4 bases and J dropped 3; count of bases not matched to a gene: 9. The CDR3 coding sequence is TGTGCCAGCAGCTCTCTTCGGGGACAGGGCCACTATGGCTACACCTTC. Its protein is CASSSLRGQGHYGYTF.